These 27 T cell receptor beta chains originate from one sample sequenced in a study of neoadjuvant anti-PD-1 for oral cavity cancer. Data came from immunoSEQ multiplex PCR; TCRdb stores just in-frame clones and leaves some out. The profile shows more than 15,000 clones, around 66% of them singletons. The material was PBMCs, obtained before nivolumab (anti-PD-1) treatment. Every receptor here comes from a person between 35 and 79 years old with oral cavity squamous cell carcinoma.

The chain is built from TRBV19 and TRBJ2-7, with 7 positions matching TRBD2. The CDR3 covers 13 residues. Germline loops: CDR1 LNHDA, CDR2 SQIVND (reference sequence). The ends lost 3 bases at V and 6 bases at J; junction bases unmatched: 5. In DNA form, the CDR3 reads TGTGCCAGTAGTATGGGGACTACAACCGAGCAGTACTTC. Protein sequence: CASSMGTTTEQYF. The full variable domain, in which reference TRBV19 and TRBJ2-7 provide the parts outside the CDR3, is DGGITQSPKYLFRKEGQNVTLSCEQNLNHDAMYWYRQDPGQGLRLIYYSQIVNDFQKGDIAEGYSVSREKKESFPLTVTSAQKNPTAFYLCASSMGTTTEQYFGPGTRLTVT.

The chain couples TRBV14 to TRBJ1-1, with a weak D call TRBD1 (6 bases). Germline loops: CDR1 SGHDN, CDR2 FVKESK. The CDR3 length is 14 residues. V was clipped by 5 bases and J by 1 base, with 11 bases between them. For the CDR3, the DNA is TGTGCCAGCAGCTTCGGACAGCCGAACACTGAAGCTTTCTTT. Protein product: CASSFGQPNTEAFF.

The genes are TRBV9 and TRBJ2-3, with D maybe TRBD1 (6 bases). Germline assignment: CDR1 SGDLS and CDR2 YYNGEE. With 3 bases removed from V and 1 base from J, the gap between germline ends came to 18 bases. The CDR3 sequence is 17 residues long. The CDR3 sequence: CASSAHAAGEGTDTQYF. CDR3 sequence (DNA): TGTGCCAGCAGCGCCCACGCCGCAGGGGAAGGCACAGATACGCAGTATTTT.

The V and J genes are TRBV5-1 and TRBJ2-7; 8 bases fit TRBD1. CDR1 SGHRS and CDR2 YFSETQ come from the germline V gene. This CDR3 region has 15 residues. J gave up 5 bases and V 4 bases, and 11 bases lay outside the gene matches. CDR3 amino acids: CASSLLDRGGHEQYF. As DNA, the CDR3 is TGCGCCAGCAGCCTTCTAGACAGGGGTGGTCACGAGCAGTACTTC.

This clone came up once. The rearrangement joins TRBV6-4 to TRBJ1-5, with a tentative D call TRBD1 (6 bases). The CDR3 is 20 residues long. The germline CDR1 and CDR2 sequences are MRHNA and SNTAGT. The V and J ends lost 6 bases and 4 bases respectively, with 31 bases between them. In DNA form, the CDR3 reads TGTGCCAGCAGCGTCGGTCAGGACTGGGGTACTGGGGGCTCGAATCAGCCCCAGCATTTT. Amino acid sequence: CASSVGQDWGTGGSNQPQHF.

The chain uses TRBV5-6 and TRBJ1-2, with a weak D call TRBD1 (5 bases). Trimming took 0 bases from V and 2 from J, leaving 5 bases between them. CDR1 SGHDT and CDR2 YYEEEE come from the germline V gene. The CDR3 loop spans 13 amino acids. The CDR3 region is CASSLGQNYGYTF. DNA of the CDR3: TGTGCCAGCAGCTTGGGACAGAACTATGGCTACACCTTC. The full variable domain, in which reference TRBV5-6 and TRBJ1-2 provide the parts outside the CDR3, is DAGVTQSPTHLIKTRGQQVTLRCSPKSGHDTVSWYQQALGQGPQFIFQYYEEEERQRGNFPDRFSGHQFPNYSSELNVNALLLGDSALYLCASSLGQNYGYTFGSGTRLTVV.

This chain connects TRBV7-3 to TRBJ1-3; D is ambiguous. Trimming pared 3 bases from V and 0 bases from J, leaving 9 bases between. In germline, CDR1 is SGHTA, CDR2 FQGTGA. This CDR3 is built from 15 residues. The CDR3 DNA reads as TGTGCCAGCAGCTTTGGCCACAGCTCTGGAAACACCATATATTTT. Translation gives CASSFGHSSGNTIYF.

This CDR3 is CASSTPGEQYF. In DNA, the CDR3 is TGTGCCAGCAGCACTCCGGGGGAGCAGTACTTC. V gene TRBV6-5 combines with J gene TRBJ2-7; D might be TRBD2 (5 bases). CDR1 is MNHEY and CDR2 is SVGAGI in the germline V gene. V gave up 6 bases and J gave up 7 bases, with 10 bases separating them. The CDR3 covers 11 residues.

The CDR3 region is CASSFPGLAGNSGANVLTF. The CDR3 DNA reads as TGTGCCAGCAGCTTTCCCGGACTAGCGGGAAACTCTGGGGCCAACGTCCTGACTTTC. The V call is TRBV9, the J call TRBJ2-6; 12 nucleotides line up with TRBD2. The germline V gene has CDR1 SGDLS and CDR2 YYNGEE. The length of the CDR3 is 19 residues. Trimming took 4 bases from V and 0 from J; bases not matched to a gene: 8.

The gene calls are TRBV2 and TRBJ2-1; 12 bases fit TRBD2. The germline V gene encodes CDR1 SNHLY and CDR2 FYNNEI. The V segment lost 8 bases and the J segment 8 bases; nucleotides outside the gene matches: 10. The CDR3 spans 15 residues. The CDR3 DNA reads TGTGCCAGCGTGGATCTAGCGGGAGGGGTATATGAGCAGTTCTTC. Translated, it gives CASVDLAGGVYEQFF.

The chain employs TRBV30 and TRBJ2-3, with TRBD2 matching 7 bases. V trimming: 1 base; J trimming: 8 bases; junction bases outside the gene matches: 6. CDR3 size: 13 residues. CDR1 GTSNPN and CDR2 SVGIG come from the germline V gene (reference sequence). For the CDR3, the DNA is TGTGCCTGGAGTGGGACTAGAGGATCTACGCAGTATTTT. Protein: CAWSGTRGSTQYF.

The genes are TRBV29-1 and TRBJ2-5; D is unclear. Germline V gene lookup returns CDR1 SQVTM and CDR2 ANQGSEA. V lost 4 bases and J lost 4, with 16 bases in between. CDR3 length equals 14 residues. The CDR3 protein is CSVGSSAAAETQYF. CDR3 nucleotides: TGCAGCGTTGGTTCCTCCGCGGCGGCAGAGACCCAGTACTTC.

The chain joins TRBV6-5 to TRBJ1-5; a possible D gene is TRBD1 (6 bases). V was trimmed by 5 bases and J by 5 bases, leaving 10 bases between them. The CDR3 covers 13 residues. Germline loops: CDR1 MNHEY, CDR2 SVGAGI. The chain's CDR3 is CASSAEGDQPQHF. The CDR3 nucleotides are TGTGCCAGCAGTGCGGAGGGGGATCAGCCCCAGCATTTT.

The V call is TRBV10-3, the J call TRBJ2-5; perhaps TRBD1 as D (6 bases). Germline-derived CDR1 and CDR2 are ENHRY and SYGVKD. The V end was cut by 1 base, the J end by 4 bases, with 13 bases between. This CDR3 has 15 residues. CDR3 in DNA: TGTGCCATCAGTGAGTTTCCACAGGGTGGAGAGACCCAGTACTTC. The encoded protein is CAISEFPQGGETQYF.

The chain joins TRBV2 to TRBJ2-7, with 8 bases fitting TRBD1. V gave up 6 bases and J gave up 3 bases; unmatched junction bases: 16. The CDR3 is 17 amino acids. CDR1 and CDR2 (germline): SNHLY, FYNNEI. Written as DNA, the CDR3 is TGTGCCAGCAGGCCCGGGTGGGGTACAGGGGGTGTCTACGAGCAGTACTTC. Residues: CASRPGWGTGGVYEQYF.

The rearrangement links TRBV5-1 to TRBJ2-4; the D is unclear. V was trimmed by 0 bases and J by 7 bases, leaving 11 bases between them. This CDR3 is built from 14 residues. The germline V gene has CDR1 SGHRS and CDR2 YFSETQ. The CDR3: CASSLVGQWNIQYF. The CDR3 nucleotides read TGCGCCAGCAGCTTGGTAGGGCAGTGGAACATTCAGTACTTC.

Comment on this clone: One end of the junction varies from germline; a read error may be responsible. This rearrangement joins TRBV27 to TRBJ2-7; D might be TRBD1 (6 bases). The CDR3 runs to 14 residues. Germline lookup yields CDR1 MNHEY and CDR2 SMNVEV (reference sequence). DNA of the CDR3: TGTGCCAGCAGTTTATTTGGACAGCCATACGAGCAGTGCTTC. This gives the protein CASSLFGQPYEQCF.

The genes are TRBV7-9 and TRBJ1-5, with D unresolved. Germline CDR1 is SEHNR and CDR2 is FQNEAQ (reference sequence). Trimming shortened V by 2 bases and J by 7 bases, and 6 bases separated the two germline ends. CDR3 size: 12 residues. CDR3: CASSLLGQPQHF. The CDR3 bases are TGTGCCAGCAGCTTATTGGGGCAGCCCCAGCATTTT.

The CDR3 DNA reads TGTGCCAGCAGTGAACGTGGGGTCGAGGGCTACACCTTC. Translating it yields CASSERGVEGYTF. The V call is TRBV6-1, the J call TRBJ1-2, with unresolved D. Trimming stripped 2 bases from V and 8 bases from J, with 12 bases between. The germline gives CDR1 MNHNS, CDR2 SASEGT. CDR3 length equals 13 residues.

The V gene is TRBV27, the J gene TRBJ2-1; 7 bases align to TRBD1. V lost 4 bases and J lost 3; bases outside the gene matches: 9. The CDR3 is 16 amino acids. The germline gives CDR1 MNHEY, CDR2 SMNVEV (reference sequence). The CDR3 coding sequence is TGTGCCAGCAGTTCCTCCGGGACAGTCATCTACAATGAGCAGTTCTTC. Translating it yields CASSSSGTVIYNEQFF.

The chain joins TRBV9 to TRBJ2-3; no definite D call. The CDR3 has 12 amino acids. The V gene lost 0 bases and the J gene lost 6 bases, with 5 bases spanning the gap. Germline CDR1 is SGDLS and CDR2 is YYNGEE. CDR3 DNA: TGTGCCAGCAGCGTAGGAAGGGATACGCAGTATTTT. Encoded protein: CASSVGRDTQYF.

The V and J genes are TRBV2 and TRBJ2-1; D possibly corresponds to TRBD2 (6 bases). Germline CDR1 and CDR2: SNHLY and FYNNEI. This CDR3 has 12 amino acids. V lost 6 bases to trimming and J lost 8 bases, with 11 bases between them. In DNA form, the CDR3 reads TGTGCCAGCAGAATTTTAGCGGATGAGCAGTTCTTC. It codes for CASRILADEQFF.

This clone appeared a few times. The V and J genes are TRBV4-1 and TRBJ2-3, with TRBD2 matching over 14 bases. Germline V gene data show CDR1 as MGHRA and CDR2 as YSYEKL. With V trimmed by 3 bases and J by 2 bases, 4 bases remained unmatched. The CDR3 covers 17 residues. The CDR3 DNA sequence: TGCGCCAGCAGCCATGGGACTAGCGGGAGAGTCACAGATACGCAGTATTTT. Translating it yields CASSHGTSGRVTDTQYF.

J is TRBJ2-3 and V is TRBV9; D may be TRBD2 (5 bases). The CDR3 covers 16 residues. With 1 base removed from V and 1 base from J, the gap between germline ends came to 13 bases. Germline V gene data show CDR1 as SGDLS and CDR2 as YYNGEE. In DNA, the CDR3 is TGTGCCAGCAGCGTAAATGACGGGCGGGGCACAGATACGCAGTATTTT. This sequence encodes CASSVNDGRGTDTQYF.

This clone was seen only a few times. The genes are TRBV27 and TRBJ2-7; TRBD1 matches 8 bases. Germline CDR1 reads MNHEY; CDR2 reads SMNVEV (reference sequence). There are 15 residues in the CDR3. Trimming cost V 7 bases and J 7 bases; bases outside gene matches: 15. CDR3 sequence reads: CASKTGTGGLGEQYF. CDR3 in DNA: TGTGCCAGCAAGACCGGGACAGGAGGACTGGGGGAGCAGTACTTC.

The chain links TRBV7-9 to TRBJ1-2, with no clear D. The germline V gene has CDR1 SEHNR and CDR2 FQNEAQ (reference sequence). V shed 5 bases and J shed 7 bases, with 20 bases lying between them. The CDR3 is 15 amino acids. The CDR3 DNA follows: TGTGCCAGCAGCCCCGGTCTTGAGGGTCGGAGTGGCTACACCTTC. This codes for CASSPGLEGRSGYTF.

This clone was seen more than once but under ten times. The J gene is TRBJ1-1, the V gene TRBV11-2; D possibly corresponds to TRBD1 (5 bases). The CDR3 has 15 amino acids. Germline lookup yields CDR1 SGHAT and CDR2 FQNNGV. Trimming took 2 bases from V and 0 from J, leaving 10 bases between them. The CDR3 reads CASSLFGGMNTEAFF. For the CDR3, the DNA is TGTGCCAGCAGCTTATTTGGGGGGATGAACACTGAAGCTTTCTTT.